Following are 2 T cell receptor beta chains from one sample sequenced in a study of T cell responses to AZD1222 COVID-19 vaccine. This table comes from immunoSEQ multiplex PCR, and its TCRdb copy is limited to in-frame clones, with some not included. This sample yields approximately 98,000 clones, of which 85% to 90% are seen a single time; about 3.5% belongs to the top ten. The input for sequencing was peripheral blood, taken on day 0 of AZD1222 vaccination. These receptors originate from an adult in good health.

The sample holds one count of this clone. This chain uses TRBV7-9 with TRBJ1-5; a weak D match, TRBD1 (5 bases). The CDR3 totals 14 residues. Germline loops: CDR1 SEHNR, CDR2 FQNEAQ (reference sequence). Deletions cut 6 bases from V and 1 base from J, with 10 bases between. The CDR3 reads CASSSGTSNQPQHF. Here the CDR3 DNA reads TGTGCCAGCAGTTCAGGGACGAGCAATCAGCCCCAGCATTTT.

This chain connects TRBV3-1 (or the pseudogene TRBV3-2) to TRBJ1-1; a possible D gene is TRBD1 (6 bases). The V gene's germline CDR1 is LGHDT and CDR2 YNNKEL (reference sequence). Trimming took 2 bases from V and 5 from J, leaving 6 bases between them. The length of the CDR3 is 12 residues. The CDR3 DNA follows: TGTGCCAGCAGCCAACAGGGGACTGAAGCTTTCTTT. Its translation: CASSQQGTEAFF.